This entry concerns a single TCR beta chain. The antigen is not known. Following RNA extraction, reverse transcription yielded cDNA that acted as the sequencing template. Measured with immunoSEQ multiplex PCR; TCRdb has only the in-frame clones, and not every one. The sample comprises some 200,000 clones, roughly three fifths of which are singletons, and over 3% rests with the top ten. This sample stems from a study of CD8+ T cells in alopecia areata. Across the whole study: Dosing spanned 6 to 18 months on tofacitinib, then 6 months off drug.

Treatment specified: oral pan-JAK inhibitor, 5-10 mg twice daily. V lost 0 bases to trimming and J lost 4 bases, with 9 bases between them. There are 14 residues in the CDR3. Germline CDR1 and CDR2: LNHNV and YYDKDF (reference sequence). Study conclusions and caveats: In scalp and blood during tofacitinib, many expanded lesional clones persisted. Lesional scalp exceeded normal scalp in clonality, especially in alopecia totalis/universalis.

J is TRBJ1-2 and V is TRBV15; D remains ambiguous. This receptor was identified in a human donor with alopecia areata. The sequenced sample was CD4+ T cells sorted from blood, obtained at week 4, from a patient treated with tofacitinib. DNA of the CDR3: TGTGCCACCAGCAGAGAAGGGCTGTCCTATGGCTACACCTTC. Protein sequence: CATSREGLSYGYTF. The variable domain in full, completed from reference TRBV15 and TRBJ1-2, reads DAMVIQNPRYQVTQFGKPVTLSCSQTLNHNVMYWYQQKSSQAPKLLFHYYDKDFNNEADTPDNFQSRRPNTSFCFLDIRSPGLGDTAMYLCATSREGLSYGYTFGSGTRLTVV.